This TCR beta chain was recovered during a study of vaccination and CD4 T cells after COVID-19 (dated by TCRdb to the early 2020s). Study-level background: In the convalescent cohort there were six males and four females, among whom were two Hispanic individuals, seven Caucasians, two Asians and one multiracial person. Post-COVID blood samples from convalescent patients were collected a median of around 110 days after diagnosis, with a range of roughly 30 to 170 days. Each participant got two doses of either the Pfizer-BioNTech BNT162b2 vaccine (n=8) or the Moderna mRNA-1273 vaccine (n=2). Control cultures used a CEFX viral epitope pool as positive control, an HIV-1 Nef peptide pool as negative control, or no peptide. For stimulating the cultures, overlapping spike peptide pools were used, derived from SARS-CoV-2 as well as from the common cold coronaviruses HCoV-NL63, HCoV-OC43 and HCoV-229E. The time from the second vaccine dose to post-vaccine blood sampling had a median of around 72 days and ranged from about 14 to 241 days. In 10 COVID-19 convalescent patients and a handful of infection-naive healthy vaccine recipients, researchers compared the spike-specific CD4+ TCR repertoire from before mRNA vaccination with the repertoire from after.

The meaning of the sample's treatment or condition label: approximately 10-day PBMC culture with coronavirus spike peptide pools or control peptides (ViraFEST assay). The ViraFEST assay was used in the study, in which antigen-specific T cells were expanded with peptide pools and expanded clonotypes were subsequently identified by TCR sequencing. Healthy vaccine recipients had no prior SARS-CoV-2 infection, confirmed by negative nucleocapsid antibody tests before and after vaccination. PBMCs were cultured at 1.5 million to 2.5 million per well in IMDM supplemented with 5% human AB serum and 9.5 to 10 IU/ml IL-2, with approximately 10 ug/ml peptide pools added. On days 3 and 7, half of the culture medium was replaced with fresh IL-2-containing medium. Once the cells had been in culture for 10 days, the EasySep CD4+ T cell isolation kit was used to isolate CD4+ T cells by negative selection. PBMCs were separated from whole blood using Ficoll-Paque Plus gradient centrifugation and then either used fresh or cryopreserved at -140C. Culture conditions were generally each tested in triplicate wells.

Libraries were constructed by PCR. TCR sequencing of DNA from cultured CD4+ T cells used the Oncomine TCR Beta short-read assay at the Johns Hopkins FTIC core. The QIAamp micro DNA kit was used to extract genomic DNA from the cultured CD4+ T cells. Oncomine TCR Beta libraries from cultured CD4+ T cells were pooled using unique dual indexes and sequenced on an Illumina iSeq 100. In the paper's pipeline: Non-productive sequences were removed, and CDR3s not starting with C, not ending with F or W, or shorter than 7 amino acids were discarded. Antigen-specific clonotypes were identified using the MANAFEST web application through comparison of peptide-stimulated wells with reference and other culture wells. To be called positive, a clone needed an FDR below 0.05, an odds ratio above 5, and a productive frequency above 0.1% in at least two of three replicate wells. A clonotype was classed as cross-reactive if the clonotype showed significant expansion both in SARS-CoV-2 spike wells and in at least one common cold coronavirus spike condition. Using R version 3.6.1, CDR3 homology was evaluated through Levenshtein distances (stringdist) along with unrooted phylogenetic trees (ape). The raw public data were reprocessed by TCRdb itself: fastp quality trimming at Q25, MiXCR clonotype calling, in-frame beta chains only. CDR3 protein sequences are deduplicated, and each keeps its most common genes and DNA. What appears here as the V and J calls and clone size reflects TCRdb's work, not the paper's. Counted in this sample were tens of thousands of distinct CDR3 sequences; about 62% of them appeared once. The top ten constitute under 25% of the sample.

Relative to germline, V is 4 bases shorter and J is 2 bases shorter, with 17 bases between their ends. The CDR3 sequence holds 16 residues, the cysteine and phenylalanine included. The only DNA kept is the CDR3, 48 bases in frame from the first base. The germline V gene (reference sequence) provides CDR1 DFQATT and CDR2 SNEGSKA. The paper as a whole reports these results and caveats: Of the vaccine-specific clones in convalescent patients, 304 of 307, or nearly all, reacted only to SARS-CoV-2 spike and did not cross-react with common cold coronaviruses. In convalescent patients, a median around 85% of post-vaccine SARS-CoV-2-reactive clones were detected only after vaccination, and vaccine-specific priming was suggested by this finding. Only a relatively small number of convalescent patients were included in the study, and early timepoints following natural infection were not analyzed. Although the median number of SARS-CoV-2-reactive clonotypes went up from 20 to 25 after infection to some 38 after vaccination, the increase was not significant.

Concerning this clonotype: No antigen is known for it. No much larger clone is present one base from it, and per-base qualities are unavailable.

This TCR came from a human donor who received a COVID-19 vaccine. Sequencing was performed on CD4+ T cells from blood, cultured in vitro, taken before SARS-CoV-2 vaccination. The chain couples TRBV20-1 to TRBJ2-2, with a tentative D call of TRBD1 or TRBD2, each matching 5 bases. In nucleotides, the sequence is TGCAGTGCTAACTCCCCCGGGACCACAAACACCGGGGAGCTGTTTTTT. The translation is CSANSPGTTNTGELFF.